This T cell receptor (beta chain) was captured in a study of cytotoxic CD8 clonotypes in ibrutinib-treated CLL. Looking at the study overall: The study included about 11 relapsed/refractory and under 16 treatment-naive patients; 17 had IGHV unmutated disease.

This clone appeared a single time. What it binds is not known. PBMCs were cryopreserved, and about 1.8 micrograms of genomic DNA from them went into TCR beta libraries. CDR3 length: 11 amino acids. The V gene's germline CDR1 is DFQATT and CDR2 SNEGSKA (reference sequence). The V gene lost 3 bases and the J gene lost 11 bases, with 11 bases spanning the gap. Target depth was 1 in 200,000 to 1 in 1 million T cells, about 10x per clonotype. Clones were read by immunoSEQ multiplex PCR, and TCRdb kept only the in-frame ones, dropping some. The sample has about 130,000 clones; approximately 85% are singletons. Study-level findings and limits: Clonality went higher at ibrutinib response and then dropped back toward baseline at progression.

The sample was PBMCs, taken after 24 months of ibrutinib treatment. This sequence joins TRBV20-1 and TRBJ2-1, with a tentative D call TRBD2 (5 bases). The clonotype was recovered from a human donor with chronic lymphocytic leukemia. The CDR3, as DNA: TGCAGTGCTAGGCGCGGGCCCCAGCAGTTCTTC. Translating it yields CSARRGPQQFF.